This T cell receptor (beta chain) was recorded in a study of identical twins. Study findings and constraints: Zero-insertion analyses could be partly confounded by invariant MAIT and iNKT cells.

This clonotype was seen ten or more times. Its target is unknown. TCRdb re-called the 5' RACE reads through MiXCR, storing one row per CDR3 protein. The sample has about 150,000 distinct CDR3 sequences, 3.5% seen once. This CDR3 contains 16 residues. Deletions cut 6 bases from V and 0 bases from J, with 15 bases between. The J gene is TRBJ2-1, the V gene TRBV12-3 or TRBV12-4; D ambiguous. The TCR sequence derives from a young man in good health. Sample: memory T cells sorted from blood. CDR3 protein: CASRGTRVSSYNEQFF. For the CDR3, the DNA is TGTGCCAGCAGGGGCACCCGGGTGTCCTCCTACAATGAGCAGTTCTTC.